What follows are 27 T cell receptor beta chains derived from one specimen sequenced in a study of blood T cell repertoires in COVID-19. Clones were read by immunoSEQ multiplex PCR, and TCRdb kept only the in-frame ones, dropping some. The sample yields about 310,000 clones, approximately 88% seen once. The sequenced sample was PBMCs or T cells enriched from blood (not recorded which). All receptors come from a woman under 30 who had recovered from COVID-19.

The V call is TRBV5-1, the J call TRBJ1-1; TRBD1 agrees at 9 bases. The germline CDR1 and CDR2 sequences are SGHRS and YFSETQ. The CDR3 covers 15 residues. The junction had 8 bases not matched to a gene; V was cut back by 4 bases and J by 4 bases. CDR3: CASSNTGGLPTEAFF. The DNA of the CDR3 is TGCGCCAGCAGCAATACAGGGGGCTTGCCCACTGAAGCTTTCTTT.

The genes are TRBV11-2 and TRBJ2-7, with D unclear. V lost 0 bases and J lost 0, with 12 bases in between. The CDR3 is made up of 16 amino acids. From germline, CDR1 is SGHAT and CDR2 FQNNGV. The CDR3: CASSLDVRRSSYEQYF. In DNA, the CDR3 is TGTGCCAGCAGCTTAGATGTGAGGCGTAGCTCCTACGAGCAGTACTTC.

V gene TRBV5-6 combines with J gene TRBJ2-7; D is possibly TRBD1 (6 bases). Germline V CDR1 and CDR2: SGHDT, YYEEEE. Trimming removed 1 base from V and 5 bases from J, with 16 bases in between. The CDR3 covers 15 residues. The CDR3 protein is CASSLFWGRIDEQYF. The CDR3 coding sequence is TGTGCCAGCAGCTTGTTCTGGGGGCGCATCGACGAGCAGTACTTC.

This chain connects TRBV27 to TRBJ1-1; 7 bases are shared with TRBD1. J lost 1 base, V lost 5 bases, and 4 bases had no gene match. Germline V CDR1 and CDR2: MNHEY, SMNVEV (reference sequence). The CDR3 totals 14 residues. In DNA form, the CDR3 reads TGTGCCAGCAGTCGACAGGGATGGAACACTGAAGCTTTCTTT. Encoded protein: CASSRQGWNTEAFF.

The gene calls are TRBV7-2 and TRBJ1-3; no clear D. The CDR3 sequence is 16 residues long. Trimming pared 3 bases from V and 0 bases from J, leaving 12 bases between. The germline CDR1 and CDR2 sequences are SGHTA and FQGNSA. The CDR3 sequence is CASSFTPGFSGNTIYF. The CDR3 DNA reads TGTGCCAGCAGCTTCACACCGGGATTCTCTGGAAACACCATATATTTT.

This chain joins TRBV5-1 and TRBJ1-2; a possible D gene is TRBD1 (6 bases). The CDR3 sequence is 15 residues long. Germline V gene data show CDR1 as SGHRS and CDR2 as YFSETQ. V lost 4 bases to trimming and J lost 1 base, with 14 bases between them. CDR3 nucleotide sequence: TGCGCCAGCAGCATGACAGGTCGGGATAACTATGGCTACACCTTC. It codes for CASSMTGRDNYGYTF. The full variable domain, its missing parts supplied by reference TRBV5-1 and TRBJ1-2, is KAGVTQTPRYLIKTRGQQVTLSCSPISGHRSVSWYQQTPGQGLQFLFEYFSETQRNKGNFPGRFSGRQFSNSRSEMNVSTLELGDSALYLCASSMTGRDNYGYTFGSGTRLTVV.

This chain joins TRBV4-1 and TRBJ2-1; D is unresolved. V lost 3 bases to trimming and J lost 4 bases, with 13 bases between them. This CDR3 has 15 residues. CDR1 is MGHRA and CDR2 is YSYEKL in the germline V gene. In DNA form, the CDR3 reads TGCGCCAGCAGCCAGGCCGGGTCCTTATACAATGAGCAGTTCTTC. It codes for CASSQAGSLYNEQFF.

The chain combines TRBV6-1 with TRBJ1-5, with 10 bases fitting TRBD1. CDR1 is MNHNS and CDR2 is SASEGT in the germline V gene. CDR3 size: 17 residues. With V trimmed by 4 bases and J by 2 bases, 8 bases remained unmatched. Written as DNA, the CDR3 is TGTGCCAGCAGTGGGGGGACAGGGGTATTCGGCAATCAGCCCCAGCATTTT. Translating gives CASSGGTGVFGNQPQHF.

CDR3 coding DNA: TGTGCCAGTAGATGGACAGGGGGTGGCTATGGCTACACCTTC. It translates to CASRWTGGGYGYTF. The chain joins TRBV19 to TRBJ1-2, with 10 bases fitting TRBD1. Trimming at V came to 6 bases and at J to 4 bases, leaving 5 bases not matched to a gene. Germline lookup yields CDR1 LNHDA and CDR2 SQIVND (reference sequence). This CDR3 spans 14 amino acids.

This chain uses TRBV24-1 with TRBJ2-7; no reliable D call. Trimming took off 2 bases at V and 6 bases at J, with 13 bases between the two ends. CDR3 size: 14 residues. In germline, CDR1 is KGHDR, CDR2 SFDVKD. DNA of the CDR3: TGTGCCACCAGTGATTATCCTAGAGAGACCGAGCAGTACTTC. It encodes CATSDYPRETEQYF.

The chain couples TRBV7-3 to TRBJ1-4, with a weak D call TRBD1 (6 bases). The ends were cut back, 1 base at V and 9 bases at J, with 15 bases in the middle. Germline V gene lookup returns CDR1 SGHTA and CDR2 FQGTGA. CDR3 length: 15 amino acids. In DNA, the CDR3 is TGTGCCAGCAGCTTAAGGGCAGGGGATGGGCAAAAACTGTTTTTT. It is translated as CASSLRAGDGQKLFF.

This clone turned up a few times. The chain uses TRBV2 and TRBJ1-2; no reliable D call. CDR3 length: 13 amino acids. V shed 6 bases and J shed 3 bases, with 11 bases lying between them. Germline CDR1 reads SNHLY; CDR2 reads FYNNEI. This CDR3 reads CASRGGSDYGYTF. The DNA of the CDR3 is TGTGCCAGCAGAGGCGGCAGTGACTATGGCTACACCTTC.

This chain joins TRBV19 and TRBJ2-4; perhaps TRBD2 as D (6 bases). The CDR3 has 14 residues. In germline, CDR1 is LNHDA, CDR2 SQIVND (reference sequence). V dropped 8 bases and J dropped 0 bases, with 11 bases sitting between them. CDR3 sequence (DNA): TGTGCCAGTCGGGACTCACTAGCCAAAAACATTCAGTACTTC. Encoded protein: CASRDSLAKNIQYF.

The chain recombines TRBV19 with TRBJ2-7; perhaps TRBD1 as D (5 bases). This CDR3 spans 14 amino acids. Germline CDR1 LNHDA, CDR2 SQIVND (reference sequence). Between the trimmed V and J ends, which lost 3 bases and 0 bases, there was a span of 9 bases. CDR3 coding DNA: TGTGCCAGTAGTATCGTCGACAGCTCCTACGAGCAGTACTTC. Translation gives CASSIVDSSYEQYF. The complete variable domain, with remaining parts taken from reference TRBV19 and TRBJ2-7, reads DGGITQSPKYLFRKEGQNVTLSCEQNLNHDAMYWYRQDPGQGLRLIYYSQIVNDFQKGDIAEGYSVSREKKESFPLTVTSAQKNPTAFYLCASSIVDSSYEQYFGPGTRLTVT.

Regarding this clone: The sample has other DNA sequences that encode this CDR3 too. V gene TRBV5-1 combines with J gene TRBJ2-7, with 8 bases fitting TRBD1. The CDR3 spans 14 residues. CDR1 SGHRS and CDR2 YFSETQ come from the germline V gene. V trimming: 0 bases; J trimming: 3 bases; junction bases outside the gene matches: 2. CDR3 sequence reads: CASSLGTGGYEQYF. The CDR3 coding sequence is TGCGCCAGCAGCTTGGGAACAGGGGGCTACGAGCAGTACTTC.

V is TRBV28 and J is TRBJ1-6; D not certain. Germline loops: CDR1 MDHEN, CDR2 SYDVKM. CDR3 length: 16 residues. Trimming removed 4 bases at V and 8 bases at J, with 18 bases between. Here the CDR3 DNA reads TGTGCCAGCAGTTCCCCCAGTGGTGAGGTCCATTCACCCCTCCACTTT. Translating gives CASSSPSGEVHSPLHF.

The CDR3 nucleotides are TGTGCCAGTAGGGGCATGAACACTGAAGCTTTCTTT. Its translation is CASRGMNTEAFF. The rearrangement joins TRBV19 to TRBJ1-1; D ambiguous. CDR1 is LNHDA, CDR2 SQIVND, per germline (reference sequence). The CDR3 spans 12 residues. With 6 bases removed from V and 0 bases from J, the gap between germline ends came to 5 bases. Variable domain in full (rest from reference TRBV19 and TRBJ1-1): DGGITQSPKYLFRKEGQNVTLSCEQNLNHDAMYWYRQDPGQGLRLIYYSQIVNDFQKGDIAEGYSVSREKKESFPLTVTSAQKNPTAFYLCASRGMNTEAFFGQGTRLTVV.

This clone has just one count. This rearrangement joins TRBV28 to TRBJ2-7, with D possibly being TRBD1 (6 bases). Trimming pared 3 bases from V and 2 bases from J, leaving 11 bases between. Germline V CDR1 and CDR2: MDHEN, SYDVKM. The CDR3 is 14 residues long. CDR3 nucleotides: TGTGCCAGCAGTTTTCATGGACAGACCTACGAGCAGTACTTC. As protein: CASSFHGQTYEQYF.

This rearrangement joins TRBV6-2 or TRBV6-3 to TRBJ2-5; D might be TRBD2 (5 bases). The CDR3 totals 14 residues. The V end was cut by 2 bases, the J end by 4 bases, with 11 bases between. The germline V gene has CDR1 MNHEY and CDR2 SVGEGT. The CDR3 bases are TGTGCCAGCAGTTACGCGGGTGCTGGAGAGACCCAGTACTTC. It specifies CASSYAGAGETQYF.

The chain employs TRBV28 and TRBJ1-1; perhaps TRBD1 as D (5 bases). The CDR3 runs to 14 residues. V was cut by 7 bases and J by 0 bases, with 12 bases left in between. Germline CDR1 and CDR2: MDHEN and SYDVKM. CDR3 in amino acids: CASISRGVNTEAFF. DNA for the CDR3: TGTGCCAGCATTTCGCGGGGGGTGAACACTGAAGCTTTCTTT. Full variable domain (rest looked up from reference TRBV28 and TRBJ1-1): DVKVTQSSRYLVKRTGEKVFLECVQDMDHENMFWYRQDPGLGLRLIYFSYDVKMKEKGDIPEGYSVSREKKERFSLILESASTNQTSMYLCASISRGVNTEAFFGQGTRLTVV.

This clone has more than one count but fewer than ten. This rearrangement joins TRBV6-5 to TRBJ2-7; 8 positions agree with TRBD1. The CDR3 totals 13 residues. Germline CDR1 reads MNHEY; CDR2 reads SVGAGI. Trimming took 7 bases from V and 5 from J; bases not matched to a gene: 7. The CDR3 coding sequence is TGTGCCAGCACTACGGACAGGGACCACGAGCAGTACTTC. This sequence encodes CASTTDRDHEQYF.

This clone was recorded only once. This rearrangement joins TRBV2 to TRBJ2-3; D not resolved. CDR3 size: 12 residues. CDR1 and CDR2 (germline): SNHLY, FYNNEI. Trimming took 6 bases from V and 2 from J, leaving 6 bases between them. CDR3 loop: CASSLLTDTQYF. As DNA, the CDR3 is TGTGCCAGCAGCCTCCTCACAGATACGCAGTATTTT.

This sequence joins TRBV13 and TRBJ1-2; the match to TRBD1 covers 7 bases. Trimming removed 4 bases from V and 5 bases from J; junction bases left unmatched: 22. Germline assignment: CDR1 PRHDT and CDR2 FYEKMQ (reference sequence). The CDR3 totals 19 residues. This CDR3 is CASSSETGRTPSKFYGYTF. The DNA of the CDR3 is TGTGCCAGCAGCTCCGAGACAGGGAGGACTCCCTCGAAGTTTTATGGCTACACCTTC.

The CDR3 DNA is TGTGCCAGCAGCCCAAGTTCCGCGGGCAATCAGCCCCAGCATTTT. It translates to CASSPSSAGNQPQHF. The chain uses TRBV7-9 and TRBJ1-5, with unresolved D. CDR1 SEHNR and CDR2 FQNEAQ come from the germline V gene (reference sequence). V lost 5 bases, J lost 2 bases, and 13 bases lay in between. CDR3 length: 15 amino acids.

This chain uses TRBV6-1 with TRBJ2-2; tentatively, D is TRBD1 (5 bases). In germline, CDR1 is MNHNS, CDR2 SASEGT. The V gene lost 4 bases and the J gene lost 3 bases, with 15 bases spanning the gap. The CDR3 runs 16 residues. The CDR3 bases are TGTGCCAGCAGTGGCCCCCCAGGGATGCACACCGGGGAGCTGTTTTTT. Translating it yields CASSGPPGMHTGELFF.

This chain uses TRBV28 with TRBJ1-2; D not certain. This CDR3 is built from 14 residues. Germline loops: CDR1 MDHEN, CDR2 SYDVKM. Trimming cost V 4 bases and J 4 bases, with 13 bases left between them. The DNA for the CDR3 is TGTGCCAGCAGTTCCCCATCAGTGCCCTATGGCTACACCTTC. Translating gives CASSSPSVPYGYTF.

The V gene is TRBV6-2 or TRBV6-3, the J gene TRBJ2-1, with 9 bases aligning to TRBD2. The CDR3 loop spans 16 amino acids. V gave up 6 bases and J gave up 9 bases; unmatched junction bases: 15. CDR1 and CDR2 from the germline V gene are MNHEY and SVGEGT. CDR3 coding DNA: TGTGCCAGCAGCGCCCATAGCGGGAGCAGCCGTAGTGAGCAGTTCTTC. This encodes CASSAHSGSSRSEQFF.